The next 27 T cell receptor beta chains were all read from a single sample in a study of beta chain features in type 1 diabetes (dated by TCRdb to between 2018 and 2020). The library was generated by the immunoSEQ multiplex PCR assay. The High Capacity cDNA Reverse Transcription Kit was used to reverse transcribe all of the isolated RNA, meaning that expressed TCRB transcripts were what got sequenced. The source is immuneACCESS, and TCRdb retained only in-frame sequences with V and J called. Part of the clones is not carried over; for the studies checked, unresolved V genes explain less than half of this, and the remainder is unexplained. Present in this sample are under 400,000 clones, 12% to 15% of which were seen just once. Of the sample, 6.7% is held by the ten largest clones. Material for sequencing was central memory CD4+ T cells from blood. The source is a man younger than 45 in good health.

This clone was counted only a few times. The rearrangement uses TRBV9 and TRBJ2-5; D tentatively fits TRBD1 or TRBD2 (7 bases each). The CDR3 length is 14 residues. V was cut by 4 bases and J by 4 bases, with 14 bases left in between. Looked up from germline, CDR1 is SGDLS and CDR2 is YYNGEE. The CDR3 spells CASSPGGGGETQYF. CDR3 nucleotides: TGTGCCAGCAGCCCAGGGGGGGGCGGAGAGACCCAGTACTTC.

Worth noting for this clone: The sample has other DNA sequences that encode this CDR3 too. The chain has TRBV7-9 and TRBJ2-5, with D tentatively TRBD2 (6 bases). Germline V gives CDR1 SEHNR, CDR2 FQNEAQ (reference sequence). The CDR3 extends over 14 amino acids. The germline V and J ends were trimmed by 0 bases and 5 bases, with 10 bases remaining between them. CDR3 in amino acids: CASSLAGGVETQYF. The CDR3 nucleotides are TGTGCCAGCAGCTTAGCCGGGGGAGTGGAGACCCAGTACTTC. Full variable domain (remainder filled in from reference TRBV7-9 and TRBJ2-5): DTGVSQNPRHKITKRGQNVTFRCDPISEHNRLYWYRQTLGQGPEFLTYFQNEAQLEKSRLLSDRFSAERPKGSFSTLEIQRTEQGDSAMYLCASSLAGGVETQYFGPGTRLLVL.

This clone came up a few times. The V and J genes are TRBV7-2 and TRBJ2-7; 9 bases match TRBD2. Germline CDR1 reads SGHTA; CDR2 reads FQGNSA. The length of the CDR3 is 19 residues. The CDR3 sequence is CASSLALGLAELRAYEQYV. CDR3 nucleotides: TGTGCTAGCAGCTTAGCGTTGGGACTAGCTGAACTGAGAGCCTACGAGCAGTACGTC.

V and J are TRBV2 and TRBJ1-2; weak D call: TRBD1 (5 bases). The germline V gene encodes CDR1 SNHLY and CDR2 FYNNEI. With 2 bases removed from V and 5 bases from J, the gap between germline ends came to 12 bases. This CDR3 is built from 14 residues. DNA of the CDR3: TGTGCCAGCAGTGAACCGGGGGATAGGTATGGCTACACCTTC. This translates into CASSEPGDRYGYTF.

In this sample, this clone turned up many times. The chain is built from TRBV11-2 and TRBJ2-7, with no clear D. Trimming removed 0 bases at V and 2 bases at J, with 8 bases between. CDR1 and CDR2 from the germline V gene are SGHAT and FQNNGV. The CDR3 runs to 14 residues. The CDR3, as DNA: TGTGCCAGCAGCTTAGATGGACCCCCCTACGAGCAGTACGTC. Protein sequence: CASSLDGPPYEQYV.

This clone was observed a few times. The chain links TRBV5-5 to TRBJ2-2; 7 bases agree with TRBD2. The CDR3 has 15 residues. V lost 5 bases to trimming and J lost 5 bases; unmatched junction nucleotides: 9. The germline gives CDR1 SGHKS, CDR2 YYEKEE (reference sequence). CDR3 region: CASRVSGQITGELFF. The CDR3 bases are TGTGCCAGCAGGGTTAGCGGGCAAATAACCGGGGAGCTGTTTTTT. Based on the CDR3 plus reference TRBV5-5 and TRBJ2-2, the full variable domain is DAGVTQSPTHLIKTRGQQVTLRCSPISGHKSVSWYQQVLGQGPQFIFQYYEKEERGRGNFPDRFSARQFPNYSSELNVNALLLGDSALYLCASRVSGQITGELFFGEGSRLTVL.

This clone was seen ten or more times. The same CDR3 is also encoded by other DNA sequences in this sample. This chain connects TRBV18 to TRBJ2-6; unclear D gene. Trimming removed 3 bases from V and 4 bases from J, with 4 bases in between. CDR3 length: 13 residues. CDR1 and CDR2 from the germline V gene are KGHSH and LQKENI. The CDR3 loop reads CASSPGGANVLTF. The CDR3 region has the DNA TGTGCCAGCTCACCGGGCGGGGCCAACGTCCTGACTTTC.

This rearrangement joins TRBV6-6 to TRBJ1-2; D remains unclear. Trimming left V 5 bases short and J 6 bases short, with 7 bases between. Germline CDR1 reads MNHNY; CDR2 reads SVGAGI (reference sequence). CDR3 length: 11 residues. The CDR3 bases are TGTGCCAGCAGTCCGTCCGATGGCTACACCTTC. The encoded protein is CASSPSDGYTF.

Only a few counts were recorded for this clone. This sequence joins TRBV11-2 and TRBJ2-7, with D perhaps matching TRBD1 or TRBD2 (6 bases each). V shed 3 bases and J shed 2 bases, with 14 bases lying between them. The CDR3 totals 15 residues. The V gene's germline CDR1 is SGHAT and CDR2 FQNNGV. The DNA for the CDR3 is TGTGCCAGCAGCTTTAAACAGGGCGGGACCTACGAGCAGTACGTC. Translation gives CASSFKQGGTYEQYV.

This clone was recorded a few times. CDR3 in DNA: TGTGCCAGCAGCTTGGGGGGGGCGAGCTCTACCGGGGAGCTGTTTTTT. This codes for CASSLGGASSTGELFF. The genes are TRBV27 and TRBJ2-2; possible D gene TRBD2, 7 bases. The V end was cut by 6 bases, the J end by 5 bases, with 19 bases between. The CDR3 is made up of 16 amino acids. The germline V gene encodes CDR1 MNHEY and CDR2 SMNVEV (reference sequence).

This clone was counted only a few times. CDR3: CASSGTGALGGELFF. The CDR3 DNA reads as TGTGCCAGCAGTGGCACAGGGGCCCTGGGCGGGGAGCTGTTTTTT. The chain is built from TRBV25-1 and TRBJ2-2; 7 bases match TRBD1. Germline-derived CDR1 and CDR2 are MGHDK and SYGVNS. Unmatched junction bases numbered 9, after V lost 4 bases and J lost 7 bases. CDR3 size: 15 residues.

This clone appeared a few times. The gene calls are TRBV5-4 and TRBJ2-3; tentatively, D is TRBD1 (5 bases). V was trimmed by 0 bases and J by 0 bases, leaving 11 bases between them. Germline CDR1 and CDR2: SGHNT and YYREEE (reference sequence). This CDR3 is built from 16 residues. DNA for the CDR3: TGTGCCAGCAGCTTGGAGTCAGGGCCTAGCACAGATACGCAGTATTTT. Protein sequence: CASSLESGPSTDTQYF.

This chain links TRBV6-1 with TRBJ2-5; TRBD2 matches 7 bases. Germline CDR1 is MNHNS and CDR2 is SASEGT. Losses at the gene ends were 6 bases for V and 1 base for J; bases not matched to a gene: 2. This CDR3 region has 13 residues. Here the CDR3 reads CASSLAVQETQYF. The CDR3 DNA reads TGTGCCAGCAGCCTAGCGGTCCAAGAGACCCAGTACTTC.

This clone was observed a handful of times. The chain recombines TRBV13 with TRBJ2-1, with TRBD2 identical over 9 bases. Germline trimming cut 6 bases from V and 3 bases from J; bases unmatched to any gene: 12. In germline, CDR1 is PRHDT, CDR2 FYEKMQ (reference sequence). This CDR3 region has 17 residues. CDR3 loop: CASSYSPAGGIYNEQFF. The DNA for the CDR3 is TGTGCCAGCAGTTACTCCCCAGCGGGAGGAATCTACAATGAGCAGTTCTTC. The variable domain in full, completed from reference TRBV13 and TRBJ2-1, reads AAGVIQSPRHLIKEKRETATLKCYPIPRHDTVYWYQQGPGQDPQFLISFYEKMQSDKGSIPDRFSAQQFSDYHSELNMSSLELGDSALYFCASSYSPAGGIYNEQFFGPGTRLTVL.

This clone was counted a few times. The J gene is TRBJ2-2, the V gene TRBV7-2; possible D gene TRBD1, 5 bases. V was shortened by 3 bases and J by 2 bases, with 10 bases between the two germline ends. The CDR3 has 15 residues. The germline V gene has CDR1 SGHTA and CDR2 FQGNSA. The CDR3 bases are TGTGCCAGCAGCTTTGGGCAGGGAAACACCGGGGAGCTGTTTTTT. Translated: CASSFGQGNTGELFF.

This clone has a handful of counts. This chain links TRBV7-9 with TRBJ2-2; D gene ambiguous. Per the germline V gene, CDR1 is SEHNR and CDR2 is FQNEAQ (reference sequence). CDR3 size: 15 residues. V was trimmed by 0 bases and J by 6 bases, leaving 11 bases between them. This CDR3 reads CASSLALLVAGELFF. DNA for the CDR3: TGTGCCAGCAGCTTAGCGCTACTGGTAGCCGGGGAGCTGTTTTTT.

This chain connects TRBV6-5 to TRBJ2-1, with D perhaps matching TRBD1 (6 bases). The CDR3 spans 15 residues. Per germline, CDR1 MNHEY and CDR2 SVGAGI. Trimming cost V 6 bases and J 2 bases, with 14 bases left between them. The CDR3: CASRPRGPAYNEQFF. The CDR3 coding sequence is TGTGCCAGCAGACCCAGGGGCCCTGCCTACAATGAGCAGTTCTTC.

The rearrangement joins TRBV7-7 to TRBJ2-7, with TRBD1 matching over 9 bases. Germline V gives CDR1 SSHAT, CDR2 FNYEAQ (reference sequence). The ends lost 5 bases at V and 6 bases at J; junction bases unmatched: 11. There are 15 residues in the CDR3. The CDR3 sequence is CASSIGTGRTSEQYF. CDR3 nucleotides: TGTGCCAGCAGCATAGGGACAGGGCGGACCTCCGAGCAGTACTTC. Using reference TRBV7-7 and TRBJ2-7 for the parts outside the CDR3, the full variable domain is GAGVSQSPRYKVTKRGQDVTLRCDPISSHATLYWYQQALGQGPEFLTYFNYEAQPDKSGLPSDRFSAERPEGSISTLTIQRTEQRDSAMYRCASSIGTGRTSEQYFGPGTRLTVT.

This clone came up a few times. The V call is TRBV7-2, the J call TRBJ2-1; TRBD1 is a possible D gene (6 bases). Trimming stripped 2 bases from V and 5 bases from J, with 10 bases between. The CDR3 totals 14 residues. In germline, CDR1 is SGHTA, CDR2 FQGNSA. CDR3 amino acids: CASSLNRADNEQFF. For the CDR3, the DNA is TGTGCCAGCAGCTTAAACAGGGCGGACAATGAGCAGTTCTTC. Full variable domain (missing parts from reference TRBV7-2 and TRBJ2-1): GAGVSQSPSNKVTEKGKDVELRCDPISGHTALYWYRQSLGQGLEFLIYFQGNSAPDKSGLPSDRFSAERTGGSVSTLTIQRTQQEDSAVYLCASSLNRADNEQFFGPGTRLTVL.

V is TRBV18 and J is TRBJ1-1; 8 bases map to TRBD1. The CDR3 runs 17 residues. J lost 1 base, V lost 4 bases, and 11 bases had no gene match. The germline gives CDR1 KGHSH, CDR2 LQKENI. The CDR3 bases are TGTGCCAGCTCACTCAAACCGGGACAGGCAACGAACACTGAAGCTTTCTTT. Translating it yields CASSLKPGQATNTEAFF.

V is TRBV10-3 and J is TRBJ1-2; no reliable D call. The CDR3 has 12 amino acids. V was pared by 4 bases and J by 8 bases, with 11 bases between. Germline V gene sequence: CDR1 ENHRY, CDR2 SYGVKD. For the CDR3, the DNA is TGTGCCATCAGTGTTAGGGATGGAGGCTACACCTTC. Protein sequence: CAISVRDGGYTF.

The rearrangement uses TRBV27 and TRBJ1-1, with TRBD1 matching 7 bases. J lost 4 bases, V lost 8 bases, and 10 bases had no gene match. The CDR3 spans 14 residues. Germline V CDR1 and CDR2: MNHEY, SMNVEV (reference sequence). CDR3 bases: TGTGCCAGCGGTTCCTCAGGGGGGGGCACTGAAGCTTTCTTT. This encodes CASGSSGGGTEAFF.

This chain connects TRBV10-3 to TRBJ1-4; D is undetermined. CDR3 length equals 12 residues. Germline V gene sequence: CDR1 ENHRY, CDR2 SYGVKD. V was cut by 1 base and J by 8 bases, with 5 bases left in between. CDR3 in DNA: TGTGCCATCAGTGAGTACCCCGAAAAACTGTTTTTT. It translates to CAISEYPEKLFF.

V usage is TRBV7-2 and J usage is TRBJ2-1; no firm D call. CDR3 length: 15 residues. Germline V gene data show CDR1 as SGHTA and CDR2 as FQGNSA. V shed 1 base and J shed 5 bases, with 12 bases lying between them. The CDR3 reads CASSLGVGYNNEQFF. CDR3 in DNA: TGTGCCAGCAGCTTAGGGGTAGGGTATAACAATGAGCAGTTCTTC.

This clone has a handful of counts. This chain connects TRBV7-2 to TRBJ1-4; 9 bases are a match to TRBD1. This CDR3 contains 15 residues. Germline CDR1 and CDR2: SGHTA and FQGNSA. V gave up 5 bases and J gave up 8 bases; unmatched junction bases: 9. CDR3 amino acids: CASSIQTGGREKLFF. The CDR3 bases are TGTGCCAGCAGCATACAGACAGGGGGGAGAGAAAAACTGTTTTTT.

V and J are TRBV5-4 and TRBJ1-1; 12 bases align to TRBD1. The CDR3 has 14 amino acids. V shed 4 bases and J 5 bases; nucleotides not matched to a gene: 3. CDR1 is SGHNT and CDR2 is YYREEE in the germline V gene (reference sequence). In DNA, the CDR3 is TGTGCCAGCAGCGGGACAGGGGGCAGAACTGAAGCTTTCTTT. Its translation: CASSGTGGRTEAFF.

The chain is built from TRBV19 and TRBJ2-2; no reliable D call. The V end was cut by 4 bases, the J end by 5 bases, with 8 bases between. Germline V gene sequence: CDR1 LNHDA, CDR2 SQIVND (reference sequence). CDR3 length equals 13 residues. In DNA, the CDR3 is TGTGCCAGTAGTAACAGCTGGACCGGGGAGCTGTTTTTT. It codes for CASSNSWTGELFF.